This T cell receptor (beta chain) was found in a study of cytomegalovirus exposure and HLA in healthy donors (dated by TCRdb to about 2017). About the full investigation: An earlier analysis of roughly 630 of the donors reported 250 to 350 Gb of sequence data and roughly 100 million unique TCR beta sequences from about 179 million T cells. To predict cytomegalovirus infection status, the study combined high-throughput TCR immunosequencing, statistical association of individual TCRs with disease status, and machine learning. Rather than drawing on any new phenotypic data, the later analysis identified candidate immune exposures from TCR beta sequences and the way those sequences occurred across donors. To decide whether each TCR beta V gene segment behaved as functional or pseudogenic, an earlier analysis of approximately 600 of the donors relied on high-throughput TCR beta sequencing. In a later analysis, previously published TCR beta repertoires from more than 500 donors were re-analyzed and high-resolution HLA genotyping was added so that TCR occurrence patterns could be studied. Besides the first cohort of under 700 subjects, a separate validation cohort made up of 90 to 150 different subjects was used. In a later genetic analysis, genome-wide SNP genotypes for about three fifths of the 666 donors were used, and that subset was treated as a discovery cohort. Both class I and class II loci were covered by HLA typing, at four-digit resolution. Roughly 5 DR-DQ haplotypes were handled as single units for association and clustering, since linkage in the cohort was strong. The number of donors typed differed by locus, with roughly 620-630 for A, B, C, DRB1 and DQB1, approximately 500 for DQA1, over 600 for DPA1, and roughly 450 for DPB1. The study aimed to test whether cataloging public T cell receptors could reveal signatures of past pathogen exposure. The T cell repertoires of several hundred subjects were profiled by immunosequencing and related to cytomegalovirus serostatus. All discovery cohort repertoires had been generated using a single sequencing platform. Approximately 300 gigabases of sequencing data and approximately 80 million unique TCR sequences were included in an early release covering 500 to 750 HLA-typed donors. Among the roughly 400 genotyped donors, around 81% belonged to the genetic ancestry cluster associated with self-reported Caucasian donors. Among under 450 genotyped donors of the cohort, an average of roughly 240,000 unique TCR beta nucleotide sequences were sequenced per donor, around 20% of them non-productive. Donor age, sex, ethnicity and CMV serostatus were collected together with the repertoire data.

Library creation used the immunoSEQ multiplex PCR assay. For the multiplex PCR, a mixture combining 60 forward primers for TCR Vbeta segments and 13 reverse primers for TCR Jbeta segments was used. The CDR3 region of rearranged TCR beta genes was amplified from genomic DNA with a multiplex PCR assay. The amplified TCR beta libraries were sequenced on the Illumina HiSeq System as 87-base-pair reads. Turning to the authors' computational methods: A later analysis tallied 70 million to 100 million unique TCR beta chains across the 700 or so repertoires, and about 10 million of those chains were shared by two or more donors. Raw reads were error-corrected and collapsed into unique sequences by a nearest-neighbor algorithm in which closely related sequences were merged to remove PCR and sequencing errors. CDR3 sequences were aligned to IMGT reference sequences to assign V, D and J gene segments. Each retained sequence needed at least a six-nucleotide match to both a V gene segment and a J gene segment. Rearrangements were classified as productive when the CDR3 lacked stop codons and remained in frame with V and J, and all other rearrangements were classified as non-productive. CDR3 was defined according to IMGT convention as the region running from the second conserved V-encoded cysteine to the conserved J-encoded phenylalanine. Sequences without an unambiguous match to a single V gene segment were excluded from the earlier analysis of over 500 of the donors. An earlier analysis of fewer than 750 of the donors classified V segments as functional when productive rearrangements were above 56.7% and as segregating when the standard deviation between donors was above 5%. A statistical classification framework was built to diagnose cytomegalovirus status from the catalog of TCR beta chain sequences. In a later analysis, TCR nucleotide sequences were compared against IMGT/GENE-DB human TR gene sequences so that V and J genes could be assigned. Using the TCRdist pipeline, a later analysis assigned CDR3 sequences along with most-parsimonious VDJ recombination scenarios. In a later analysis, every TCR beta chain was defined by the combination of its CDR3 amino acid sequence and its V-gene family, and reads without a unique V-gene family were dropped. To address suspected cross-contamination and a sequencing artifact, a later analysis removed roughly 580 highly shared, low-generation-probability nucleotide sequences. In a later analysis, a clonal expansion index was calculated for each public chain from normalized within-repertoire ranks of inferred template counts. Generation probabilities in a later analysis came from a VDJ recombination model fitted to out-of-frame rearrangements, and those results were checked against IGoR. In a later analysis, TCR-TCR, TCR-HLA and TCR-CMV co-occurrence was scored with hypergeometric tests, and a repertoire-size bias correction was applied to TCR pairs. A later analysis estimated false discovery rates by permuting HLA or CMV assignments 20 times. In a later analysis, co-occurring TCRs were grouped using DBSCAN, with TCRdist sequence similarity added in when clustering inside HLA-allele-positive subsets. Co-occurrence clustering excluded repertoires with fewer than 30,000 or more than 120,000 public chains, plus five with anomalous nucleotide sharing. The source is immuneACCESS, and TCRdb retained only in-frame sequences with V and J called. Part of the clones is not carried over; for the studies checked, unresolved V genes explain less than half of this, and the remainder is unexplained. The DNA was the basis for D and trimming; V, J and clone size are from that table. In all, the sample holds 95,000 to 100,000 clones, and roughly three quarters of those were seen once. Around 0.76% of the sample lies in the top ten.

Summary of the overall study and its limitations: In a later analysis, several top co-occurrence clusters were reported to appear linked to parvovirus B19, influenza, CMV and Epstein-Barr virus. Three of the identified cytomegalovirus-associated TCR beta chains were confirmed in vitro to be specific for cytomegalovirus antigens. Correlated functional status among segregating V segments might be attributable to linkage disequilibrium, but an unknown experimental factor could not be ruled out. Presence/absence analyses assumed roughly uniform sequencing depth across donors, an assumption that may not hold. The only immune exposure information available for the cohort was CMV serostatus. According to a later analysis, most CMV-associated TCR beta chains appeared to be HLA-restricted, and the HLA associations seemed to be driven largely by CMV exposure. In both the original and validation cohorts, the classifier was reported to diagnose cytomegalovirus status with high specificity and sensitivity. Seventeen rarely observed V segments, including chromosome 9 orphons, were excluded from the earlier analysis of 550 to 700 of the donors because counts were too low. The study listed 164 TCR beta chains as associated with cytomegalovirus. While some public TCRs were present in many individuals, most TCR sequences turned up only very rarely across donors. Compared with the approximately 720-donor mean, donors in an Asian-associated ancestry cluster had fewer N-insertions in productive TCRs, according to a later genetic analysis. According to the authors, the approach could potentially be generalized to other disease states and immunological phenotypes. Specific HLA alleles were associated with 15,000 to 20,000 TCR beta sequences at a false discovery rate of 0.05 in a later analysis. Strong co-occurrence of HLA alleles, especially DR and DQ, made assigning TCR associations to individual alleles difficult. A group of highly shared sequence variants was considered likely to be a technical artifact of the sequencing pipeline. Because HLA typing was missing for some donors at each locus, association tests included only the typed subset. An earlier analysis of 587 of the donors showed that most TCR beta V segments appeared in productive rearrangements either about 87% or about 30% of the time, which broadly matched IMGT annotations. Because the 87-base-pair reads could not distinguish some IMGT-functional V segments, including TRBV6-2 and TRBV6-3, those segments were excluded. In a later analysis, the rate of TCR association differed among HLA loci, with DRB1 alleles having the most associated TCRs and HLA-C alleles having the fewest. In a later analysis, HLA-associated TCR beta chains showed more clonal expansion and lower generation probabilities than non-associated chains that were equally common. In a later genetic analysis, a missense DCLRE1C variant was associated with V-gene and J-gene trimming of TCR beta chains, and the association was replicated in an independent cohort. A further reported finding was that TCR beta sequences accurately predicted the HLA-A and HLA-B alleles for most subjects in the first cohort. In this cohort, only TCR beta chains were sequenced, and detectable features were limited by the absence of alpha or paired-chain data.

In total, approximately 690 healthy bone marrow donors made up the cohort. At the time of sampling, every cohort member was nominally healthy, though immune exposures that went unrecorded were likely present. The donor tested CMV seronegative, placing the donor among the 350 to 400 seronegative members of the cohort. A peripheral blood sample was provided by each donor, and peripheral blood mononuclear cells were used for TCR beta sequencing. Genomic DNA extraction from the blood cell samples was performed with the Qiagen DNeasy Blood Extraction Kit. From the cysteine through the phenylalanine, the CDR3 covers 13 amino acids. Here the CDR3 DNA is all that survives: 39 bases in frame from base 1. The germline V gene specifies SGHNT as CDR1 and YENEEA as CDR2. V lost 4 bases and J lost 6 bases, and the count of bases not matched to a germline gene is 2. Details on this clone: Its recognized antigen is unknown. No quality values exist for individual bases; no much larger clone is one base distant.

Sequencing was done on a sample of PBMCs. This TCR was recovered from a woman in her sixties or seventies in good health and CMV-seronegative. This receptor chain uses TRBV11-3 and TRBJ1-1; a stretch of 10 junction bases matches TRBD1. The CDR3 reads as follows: CASSWDRGSEAFF. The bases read TGTGCCAGCAGCTGGGACAGGGGTTCTGAAGCTTTCTTT.